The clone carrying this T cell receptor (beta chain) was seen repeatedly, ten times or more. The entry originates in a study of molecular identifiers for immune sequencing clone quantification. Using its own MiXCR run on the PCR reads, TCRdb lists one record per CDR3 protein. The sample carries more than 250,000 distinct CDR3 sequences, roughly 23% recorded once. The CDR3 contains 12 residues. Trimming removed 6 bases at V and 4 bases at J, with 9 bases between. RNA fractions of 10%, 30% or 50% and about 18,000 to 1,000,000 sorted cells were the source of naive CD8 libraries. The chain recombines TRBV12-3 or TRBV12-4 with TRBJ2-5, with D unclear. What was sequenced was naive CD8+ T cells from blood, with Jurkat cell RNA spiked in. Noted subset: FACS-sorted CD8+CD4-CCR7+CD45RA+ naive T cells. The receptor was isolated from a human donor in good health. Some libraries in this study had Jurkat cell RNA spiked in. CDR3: CASRSVGETQYF. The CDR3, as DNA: TGTGCCAGCAGGTCGGTTGGAGAGACCCAGTACTTC.